This entry is about one T cell receptor (beta chain). Antigen specificity is unknown. Each CDR3 protein gets one entry after TCRdb re-called the reads with MiXCR. The table records about 890,000 distinct CDR3 sequences, roughly 31% of them present only once. This sample was included in a study of T cell repertoires in cytomegalovirus infection. As for the study in general: Use of recently identified HLA-C-restricted and well-studied HLA-B-restricted CMV epitopes was part of the study. A matching HLA type, together with CMV infection, was signaled by public TCR beta signatures. Study-level results: Carriage of CMV together with the relevant HLA was identifiable through cumulative public TCR beta family frequency. There were HLA-C-restricted CMV-specific TCR beta clonotypes dominating the ex vivo response.

V lost 4 bases to trimming and J lost 2 bases, with 12 bases between them. The CDR3 length is 15 residues. CDR1 and CDR2 from the germline V gene are MNHEY and SMNVEV (reference sequence). This receptor was obtained from a human donor in good health (CMV status not recorded). Some clones in this sample may be carry-over from other donors' samples. Sample: cultured CD8+ T cells from PBMCs, taken from culture after CMV antigen stimulation. The V gene is TRBV27, the J gene TRBJ2-1; the D is unclear. The CDR3 DNA sequence: TGTGCCAGCAGTTACACATCATCTCCCTACAATGAGCAGTTCTTC. This gives the protein CASSYTSSPYNEQFF.